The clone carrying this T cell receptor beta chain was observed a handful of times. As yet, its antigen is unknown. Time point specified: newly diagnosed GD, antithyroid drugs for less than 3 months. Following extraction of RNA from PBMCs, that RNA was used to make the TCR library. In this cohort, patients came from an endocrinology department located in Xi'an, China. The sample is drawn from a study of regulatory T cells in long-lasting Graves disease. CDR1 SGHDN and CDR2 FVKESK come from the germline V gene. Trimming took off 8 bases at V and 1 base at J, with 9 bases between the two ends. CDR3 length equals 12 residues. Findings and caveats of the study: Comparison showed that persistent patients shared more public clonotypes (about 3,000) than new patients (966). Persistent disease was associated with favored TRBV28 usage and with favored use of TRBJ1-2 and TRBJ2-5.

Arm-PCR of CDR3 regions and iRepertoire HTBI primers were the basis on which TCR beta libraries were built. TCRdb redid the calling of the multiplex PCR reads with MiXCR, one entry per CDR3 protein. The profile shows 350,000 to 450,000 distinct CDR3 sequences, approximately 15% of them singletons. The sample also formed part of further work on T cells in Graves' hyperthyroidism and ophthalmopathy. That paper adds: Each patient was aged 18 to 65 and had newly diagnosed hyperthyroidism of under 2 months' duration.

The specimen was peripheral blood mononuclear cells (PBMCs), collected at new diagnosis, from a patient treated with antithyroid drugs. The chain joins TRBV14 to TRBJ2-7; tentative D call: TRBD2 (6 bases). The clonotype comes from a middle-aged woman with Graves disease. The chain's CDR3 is CASGGTSYEQYF. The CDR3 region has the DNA TGTGCCAGCGGGGGGACTTCCTACGAGCAGTACTTC.